This T cell receptor (beta chain) comes out of a study of naive and memory T cell subsets. Study-level results: A few larger clonotypes appeared in naive repertoires, especially CD8, possibly memory cells re-expressing CD45RA. The power law exponent of TCR abundance differed between naive and memory cells. There was no ground truth to check naive and memory subset results.

Looked up from germline, CDR1 is SEHNR and CDR2 is FQNEAQ (reference sequence). The trim removed 1 base at V and 7 bases at J, leaving 1 base unmatched. This CDR3 is 14 amino acids long. After CD4 positive bead selection, the CD4-negative fraction gave CD8 T cells. Four subsets defined by CD45RA and CD27 were sorted after CD3, CD4, CD8 and live/dead staining. An equimolar mix of two oligonucleotides served as the beta constant-region primer for TRBC1 and TRBC2. Four rounds of PCR amplified the ligated cDNA using nested alpha and beta constant-region primers plus SP2. TCRdb passed the UMI-ligation and nested PCR reads through MiXCR, listing each CDR3 protein once. The sample shows approximately 100,000 distinct CDR3 sequences, approximately 14% of them seen only once. As concerns this clonotype: Its cognate antigen is unknown.

The sample taken for sequencing was naive CD8+ T cells from blood. The chain has TRBV7-9 and TRBJ2-1; 10 bases are a match to TRBD2. The TCR sequence derives from a human donor in good health. This CDR3 is CASSLDSGRNEQFF. Written as DNA, the CDR3 is TGTGCCAGCAGCTTAGATAGCGGGAGGAATGAGCAGTTCTTC.